This TCR beta chain was observed in a study of blood T cell repertoires in COVID-19. This clone was detected only a few times. TCRdb's copy holds only in-frame clones and misses some; the assay was immunoSEQ multiplex PCR. The table lists approximately 65,000 clones, more than 60% of them singletons, with about 24% in the top ten. Trimming cost V 3 bases and J 2 bases; bases outside gene matches: 8. There are 16 residues in the CDR3. CDR1 and CDR2 (germline): MDHEN, SYDVKM. The source material was peripheral blood. V usage is TRBV28 and J usage is TRBJ1-2; TRBD1 matches at 8 bases. This receptor was identified in a human donor in a cohort sampled during active COVID-19. The CDR3 sequence: CASSFGDRKWNYGYTF. The CDR3 DNA follows: TGTGCCAGCAGTTTCGGGGACAGGAAATGGAACTATGGCTACACCTTC.